This entry lists 25 T cell receptor beta chains sequenced from one sample in a study of PD-1 blockade in classical Hodgkin lymphoma. Time point here: cycle 4 day 1 (C4D1), after 6 weeks of nivolumab. Brentuximab vedotin exposure varied, and every patient relapsed after autologous stem cell transplantation. Clones were sequenced by immunoSEQ multiplex PCR, and TCRdb holds only the in-frame ones, with some missing. This sample carries roughly 50,000 clones, 90% of them seen once, and the ten largest clones take approximately 15%. The sample in question was peripheral blood mononuclear cells (PBMCs), obtained before the fourth cycle of nivolumab. These receptors all come from a human donor with classical Hodgkin lymphoma.

The V call is TRBV29-1, the J call TRBJ2-1, with D hard to call. The germline V and J ends were trimmed by 3 bases and 9 bases, with 15 bases remaining between them. CDR3 length equals 13 residues. In germline, CDR1 is SQVTM, CDR2 ANQGSEA. The CDR3 DNA reads TGCAGCGTTGACTATCGTCCCTTACCTGAGCAGTTCTTC. This encodes CSVDYRPLPEQFF.

The gene calls are TRBV7-9 and TRBJ2-7, with D tentatively TRBD1 (5 bases). The ends were cut back, 1 base at V and 7 bases at J, with 20 bases in the middle. CDR1 and CDR2 (germline): SEHNR, FQNEAQ (reference sequence). The CDR3 consists of 16 residues. The CDR3 sequence is CASSLERAGPSKEQYF. The DNA for the CDR3 is TGTGCCAGCAGCTTAGAAAGGGCAGGGCCGTCTAAAGAGCAGTACTTC.

This clone was seen only a few times. The V gene is TRBV6-4, the J gene TRBJ2-3, with a weak D call TRBD2 (5 bases). This CDR3 is 15 amino acids long. Trimming took off 0 bases at V and 4 bases at J, with 11 bases between the two ends. Germline values: CDR1 MRHNA, CDR2 SNTAGT. CDR3 in DNA: TGTGCCAGCAGTGACTCCGGCGGGCAATCAGATACGCAGTATTTT. Translating it yields CASSDSGGQSDTQYF.

The V call is TRBV29-1, the J call TRBJ2-5; D call uncertain. V shed 3 bases and J shed 4 bases, with 36 bases lying between them. The CDR3 has 21 amino acids. In germline, CDR1 is SQVTM, CDR2 ANQGSEA. CDR3 in amino acids: CSVEASRFKAQYGELRETQYF. Here the CDR3 DNA reads TGCAGCGTTGAGGCATCTAGATTCAAAGCCCAATACGGAGAACTGCGAGAGACCCAGTACTTC.

V usage is TRBV27 and J usage is TRBJ1-2; 9 bases map to TRBD1. CDR1 and CDR2 (germline): MNHEY, SMNVEV (reference sequence). The CDR3 is made up of 15 amino acids. V was clipped by 6 bases and J by 6 bases; unmatched bases: 11. The CDR3 protein is CASRRSWTGDDGYTF. The CDR3, as DNA: TGTGCCAGCAGGAGAAGCTGGACAGGGGACGATGGCTACACCTTC.

This rearrangement joins TRBV10-2 to TRBJ2-7; unclear D gene. The CDR3 runs 19 residues. The germline V gene encodes CDR1 WSHSY and CDR2 SAAADI. With 4 bases removed from V and 3 bases from J, the gap between germline ends came to 28 bases. DNA for the CDR3: TGCGCCAGCAGTGCCCTGGGTACAGCGAAATATTCCCGACGCTACGAGCAGTACTTC. Its translation: CASSALGTAKYSRRYEQYF.

The CDR3 bases are TGTGCCAGCAGCCAACTACAGGGGGCCGGCACCGGGGAGCTGTTTTTT. This encodes CASSQLQGAGTGELFF. The chain joins TRBV14 to TRBJ2-2, with 9 positions matching TRBD1. The V gene end was trimmed by 2 bases and the J gene end by 4 bases; junction bases not matched to a gene: 5. This CDR3 spans 16 amino acids. Germline V gene sequence: CDR1 SGHDN, CDR2 FVKESK.

This clone was counted a single time. V is TRBV5-4 and J is TRBJ2-7; D is unclear. This CDR3 region has 13 residues. Per germline, CDR1 SGHNT and CDR2 YYREEE (reference sequence). The V end was cut by 0 bases, the J end by 3 bases, with 7 bases between. The CDR3 DNA reads TGTGCCAGCAGCTTGGAAGCCCACTACGAGCAGTACTTC. It codes for CASSLEAHYEQYF.

The rearrangement links TRBV19 to TRBJ2-7, with 8 bases matching TRBD2. The V gene's germline CDR1 is LNHDA and CDR2 SQIVND (reference sequence). The J segment lost 4 bases and the V segment lost 5 bases, leaving 10 bases of the junction unmatched. The CDR3 runs 15 residues. In DNA, the CDR3 is TGTGCCAGTAGTGACAGCGTAGCGGGAATGTACGAGCAGTACTTC. It translates to CASSDSVAGMYEQYF.

This chain connects TRBV7-2 to TRBJ2-1, with TRBD2 matching 9 bases. The V and J ends lost 2 bases and 10 bases, in that order; junction bases with no gene match: 0. Germline assignment: CDR1 SGHTA and CDR2 FQGNSA. The CDR3 consists of 12 residues. CDR3 residues: CASSLSGREQFF. Written as DNA, the CDR3 is TGTGCCAGCAGCTTAAGCGGGAGGGAGCAGTTCTTC.

This clone has a single count. The J gene is TRBJ2-1, the V gene TRBV7-8, with 8 bases that match TRBD2. The CDR3 consists of 18 residues. With V trimmed by 5 bases and J by 3 bases, 15 bases remained unmatched. Germline V CDR1 and CDR2: SGHVS, FQNEAQ. CDR3 bases: TGTGCCAGCAGCGCTCTATCCTTAGCGGGAAGGGTCTACAATGAGCAGTTCTTC. The encoded protein is CASSALSLAGRVYNEQFF.

The rearrangement links TRBV10-1 to TRBJ2-1, with 9 bases matching TRBD2. V gave up 1 base and J gave up 8 bases; unmatched junction bases: 6. Germline CDR1 WNHNN, CDR2 SYGVQD (reference sequence). This CDR3 contains 15 residues. DNA of the CDR3: TGCGCCAGCAGTGAGTTAGCGGGAGTATTGGATGAGCAGTTCTTC. This translates into CASSELAGVLDEQFF.

CDR3 region: CASSSPGLAAQETQYF. In DNA, the CDR3 is TGTGCCAGCAGCTCACCGGGACTAGCGGCACAAGAGACCCAGTACTTC. The chain carries TRBV5-4 and TRBJ2-5; TRBD2 agrees at 11 bases. CDR3 size: 16 residues. V was pared by 3 bases and J by 2 bases, with 6 bases of the junction left unmatched. The germline V gene encodes CDR1 SGHNT and CDR2 YYREEE (reference sequence).

The chain joins TRBV9 to TRBJ2-2; tentatively, D is TRBD2 (6 bases). This CDR3 comprises 16 residues. Trimming cost V 2 bases and J 8 bases, with 19 bases left between them. The germline V gene encodes CDR1 SGDLS and CDR2 YYNGEE. This CDR3 reads CASSVSPGEGSGELFF. CDR3 sequence (DNA): TGTGCCAGCAGCGTCTCTCCGGGGGAAGGGTCAGGGGAGCTGTTTTTT.

This chain uses TRBV18 with TRBJ1-3; 9 nucleotides align to TRBD1. This CDR3 region has 15 residues. Germline values: CDR1 KGHSH, CDR2 LQKENI. J gave up 10 bases and V 3 bases, and 10 bases lay outside the gene matches. As DNA, the CDR3 is TGTGCCAGCTCACCTGCAGCGACAGGGGGTTTAACCATATATTTT. Protein: CASSPAATGGLTIYF.

V usage is TRBV6-6 and J usage is TRBJ2-7, with D tentatively TRBD1 or TRBD2 (5 bases each). Germline lookup yields CDR1 MNHNY and CDR2 SVGAGI (reference sequence). The length of the CDR3 is 14 residues. V lost 6 bases and J 3 bases, leaving 15 bases between the germline ends. CDR3 sequence reads: CASSSGRTVYEQYF. CDR3 sequence (DNA): TGTGCCAGCAGCTCGGGACGGACTGTCTACGAGCAGTACTTC.

The chain links TRBV30 to TRBJ2-2, with 14 bases identical to TRBD2. Per the germline V gene, CDR1 is GTSNPN and CDR2 is SVGIG (reference sequence). The V segment lost 7 bases and the J segment 6 bases; nucleotides outside the gene matches: 7. CDR3 size: 15 residues. The CDR3 region is CASWTSGRSPGELFF. The CDR3, as DNA: TGTGCCTCCTGGACTAGCGGGAGGTCCCCCGGGGAGCTGTTTTTT.

The V gene is TRBV5-1, the J gene TRBJ2-3; D gene unclear. Germline CDR1 reads SGHRS; CDR2 reads YFSETQ. Trimming cost V 0 bases and J 6 bases, with 11 bases left between them. The length of the CDR3 is 14 residues. CDR3 bases: TGCGCCAGCAGCTTGGCCCCGGGCTCGGATACGCAGTATTTT. Amino acid sequence: CASSLAPGSDTQYF.

This chain links TRBV9 with TRBJ2-7; possibly TRBD1 or TRBD2 for D (5 bases each). V was pared by 4 bases and J by 4 bases, with 18 bases between. The CDR3 is 15 amino acids. Germline V gene data show CDR1 as SGDLS and CDR2 as YYNGEE. The CDR3: CASSLYPGTQYEQYF. For the CDR3, the DNA is TGTGCCAGCAGCCTCTACCCCGGGACCCAATACGAGCAGTACTTC.

The V call is TRBV19, the J call TRBJ1-5; no clear D. V dropped 6 bases and J dropped 5 bases, with 20 bases sitting between them. Germline-derived CDR1 and CDR2 are LNHDA and SQIVND (reference sequence). The CDR3 extends over 16 amino acids. CDR3 DNA sequence: TGTGCCAGTAGAATCAGCGGAACCCTCCCCCATCAGCCCCAGCATTTT. This codes for CASRISGTLPHQPQHF.

This chain connects TRBV7-9 to TRBJ2-1; TRBD1 matches at 7 bases. Unmatched junction bases numbered 9, after V lost 5 bases and J lost 5 bases. The CDR3 runs 15 residues. Germline CDR1 reads SEHNR; CDR2 reads FQNEAQ (reference sequence). The CDR3: CASSLGGGNNNEQFF. CDR3 nucleotides: TGTGCCAGCAGCCTAGGGGGCGGAAACAACAATGAGCAGTTCTTC.

J is TRBJ2-4 and V is TRBV4-1; 7 nucleotides align to TRBD2. This CDR3 has 17 residues. Germline lookup yields CDR1 MGHRA and CDR2 YSYEKL. J was trimmed by 1 base and V by 3 bases; bases with no gene match: 9. The DNA of the CDR3 is TGCGCCAGCAGCCACGAGCGGGACGGGGACGCCAAAAACATTCAGTACTTC. Translating gives CASSHERDGDAKNIQYF.

This chain uses TRBV11-2 with TRBJ2-1; the match to TRBD2 covers 7 bases. The length of the CDR3 is 18 residues. Unmatched junction bases numbered 24, after V lost 7 bases and J lost 9 bases. Germline lookup yields CDR1 SGHAT and CDR2 FQNNGV. CDR3 sequence reads: CASTPTVRQWTPGGEQFF. CDR3 DNA: TGTGCCAGCACCCCCACTGTGAGACAGTGGACGCCGGGGGGTGAGCAGTTCTTC.

This chain connects TRBV7-3 to TRBJ2-1; no definite D call. Trimming left V 3 bases short and J 5 bases short, with 11 bases between. CDR1 is SGHTA and CDR2 is FQGTGA in the germline V gene. The CDR3 runs 14 residues. CDR3 protein: CASSFSRTDNEQFF. The CDR3 DNA follows: TGTGCCAGCAGCTTCTCCCGGACCGACAATGAGCAGTTCTTC.

This chain links TRBV5-4 with TRBJ2-1; 9 bases line up with TRBD2. V dropped 5 bases and J dropped 8; count of bases not matched to a gene: 20. Germline CDR1 is SGHNT and CDR2 is YYREEE (reference sequence). CDR3 length: 18 residues. The CDR3 protein is CASRSSDSLAGRWDEQFF. The CDR3 region has the DNA TGTGCCAGCAGGTCTTCCGATTCTCTAGCGGGGCGTTGGGATGAGCAGTTCTTC.